This note documents a single TCR beta chain sequence. It was during active infection that Seattle patients were enrolled and then longitudinally followed. Authors' data handling: Reference gene primer amplification gave estimated nucleated cell counts. The repertoire was sequenced with immunoSEQ multiplex PCR; TCRdb's copy has only in-frame clones and lacks some. Clone size and V and J calls were adopted from that table, with D and trimming inferred from the DNA. The repertoire holds 250,000 to 350,000 clones, with approximately 91% as singletons. This CDR3 is built from 13 residues. Trimming removed 6 bases from V and 8 bases from J, with 13 bases in between. CDR1 is LNHDA and CDR2 is SQIVND in the germline V gene (reference sequence). This record comes from a study of blood T cell repertoires in COVID-19. About the research overall: The origin of the acute and convalescent COVID-19 samples was the United States, Italy and Spain. The analysed material was cDNA or gDNA that came from T cells, B-cell-depleted T cells, or PBMCs.

The V and J genes are TRBV19 and TRBJ2-2, with D maybe TRBD2 (5 bases). This receptor was identified in a woman in her twenties or thirties with COVID-19, enrolled during active disease. Sequencing was carried out using peripheral blood. The CDR3 reads CASSPTRGGELFF. The CDR3, as DNA: TGTGCCAGTAGCCCTACCCGGGGAGGGGAGCTGTTTTTT.